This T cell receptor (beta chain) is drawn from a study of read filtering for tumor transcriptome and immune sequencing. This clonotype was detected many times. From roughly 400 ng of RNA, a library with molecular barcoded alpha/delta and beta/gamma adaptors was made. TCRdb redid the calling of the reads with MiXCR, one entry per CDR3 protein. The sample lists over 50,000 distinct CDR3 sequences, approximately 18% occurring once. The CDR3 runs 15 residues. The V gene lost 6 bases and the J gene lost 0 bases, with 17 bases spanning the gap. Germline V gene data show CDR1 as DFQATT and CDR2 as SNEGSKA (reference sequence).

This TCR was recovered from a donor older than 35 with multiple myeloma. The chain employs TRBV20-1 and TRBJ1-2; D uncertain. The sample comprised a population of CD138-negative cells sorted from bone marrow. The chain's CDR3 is CSAINIVKANYGYTF. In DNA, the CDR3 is TGCAGTGCGATAAATATAGTGAAAGCTAACTATGGCTACACCTTC.